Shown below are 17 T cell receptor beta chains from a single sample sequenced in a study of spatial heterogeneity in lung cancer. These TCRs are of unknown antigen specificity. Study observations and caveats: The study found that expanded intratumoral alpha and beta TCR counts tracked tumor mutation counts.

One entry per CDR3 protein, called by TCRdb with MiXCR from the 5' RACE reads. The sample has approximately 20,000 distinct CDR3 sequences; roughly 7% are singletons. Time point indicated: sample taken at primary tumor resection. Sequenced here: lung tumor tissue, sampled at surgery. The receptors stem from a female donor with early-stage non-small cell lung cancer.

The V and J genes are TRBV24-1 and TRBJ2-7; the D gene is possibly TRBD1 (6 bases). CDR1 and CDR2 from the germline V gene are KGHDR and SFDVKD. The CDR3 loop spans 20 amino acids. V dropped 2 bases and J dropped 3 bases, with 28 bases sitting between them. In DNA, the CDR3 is TGTGCCACCAGTGATTCCCTCAACCCCCTCAAACAGGGACGGAACTACGAGCAGTACTTC. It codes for CATSDSLNPLKQGRNYEQYF.

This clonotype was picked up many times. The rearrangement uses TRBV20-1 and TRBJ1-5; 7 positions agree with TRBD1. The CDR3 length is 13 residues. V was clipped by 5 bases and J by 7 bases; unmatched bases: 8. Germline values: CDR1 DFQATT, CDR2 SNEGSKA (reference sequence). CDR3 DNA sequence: TGCAGTGCTGAACAGGGGAGGGACCAGCCCCAGCATTTT. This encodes CSAEQGRDQPQHF.

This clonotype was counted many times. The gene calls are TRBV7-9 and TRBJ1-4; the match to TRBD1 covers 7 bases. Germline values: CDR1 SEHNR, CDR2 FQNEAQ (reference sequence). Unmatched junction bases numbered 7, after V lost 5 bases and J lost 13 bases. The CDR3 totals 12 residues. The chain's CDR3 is CASSPGGGPLFF. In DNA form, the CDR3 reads TGTGCCAGCAGCCCAGGGGGGGGGCCACTGTTTTTT.

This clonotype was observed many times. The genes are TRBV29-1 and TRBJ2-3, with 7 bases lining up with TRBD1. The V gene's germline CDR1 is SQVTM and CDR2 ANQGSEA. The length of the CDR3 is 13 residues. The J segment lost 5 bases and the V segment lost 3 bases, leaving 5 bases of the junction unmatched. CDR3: CSVDSYRGDTQYF. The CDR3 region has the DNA TGCAGCGTTGATTCTTACAGGGGAGATACGCAGTATTTT.

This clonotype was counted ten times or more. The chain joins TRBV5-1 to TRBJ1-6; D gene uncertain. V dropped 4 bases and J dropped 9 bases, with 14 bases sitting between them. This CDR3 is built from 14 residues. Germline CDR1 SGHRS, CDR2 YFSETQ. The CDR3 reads CASSVGLGGSPLHF. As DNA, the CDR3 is TGCGCCAGCAGCGTAGGTCTAGGAGGTTCACCCCTCCACTTT.

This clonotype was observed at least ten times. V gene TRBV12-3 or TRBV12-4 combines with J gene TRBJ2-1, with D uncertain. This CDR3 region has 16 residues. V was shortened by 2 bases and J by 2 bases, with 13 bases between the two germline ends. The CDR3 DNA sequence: TGTGCCAGCAGTTTAATAGGCGGTTCTCCCTACAATGAGCAGTTCTTC. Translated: CASSLIGGSPYNEQFF.

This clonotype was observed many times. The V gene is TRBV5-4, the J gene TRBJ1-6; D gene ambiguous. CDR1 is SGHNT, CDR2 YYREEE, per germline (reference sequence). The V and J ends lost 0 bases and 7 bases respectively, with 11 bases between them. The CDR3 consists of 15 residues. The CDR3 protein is CASSLDPGRNSPLHF. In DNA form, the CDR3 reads TGTGCCAGCAGCTTGGATCCGGGAAGAAATTCACCCCTCCACTTT.

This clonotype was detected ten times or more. CDR3 protein: CASRLQGKMFF. The CDR3, as DNA: TGTGCCAGCAGACTACAGGGGAAAATGTTTTTT. This chain links TRBV28 with TRBJ1-4; TRBD1 agrees at 7 bases. J lost 15 bases, V lost 6 bases, and 7 bases had no gene match. Germline V gene data show CDR1 as MDHEN and CDR2 as SYDVKM. CDR3 length: 11 amino acids. Full variable domain (remainder filled in from reference TRBV28 and TRBJ1-4): DVKVTQSSRYLVKRTGEKVFLECVQDMDHENMFWYRQDPGLGLRLIYFSYDVKMKEKGDIPEGYSVSREKKERFSLILESASTNQTSMYLCASRLQGKMFFGSGTQLSVL.

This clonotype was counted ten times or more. The CDR3 DNA reads TGTGCCATCAGTGCGGGACAGGGGGCGAGCAATGAGCAGTTCTTC. It translates to CAISAGQGASNEQFF. The J gene is TRBJ2-1, the V gene TRBV10-3; 12 bases are shared with TRBD1. V lost 4 bases to trimming and J lost 6 bases; unmatched junction nucleotides: 4. The germline gives CDR1 ENHRY, CDR2 SYGVKD. This CDR3 contains 15 residues.

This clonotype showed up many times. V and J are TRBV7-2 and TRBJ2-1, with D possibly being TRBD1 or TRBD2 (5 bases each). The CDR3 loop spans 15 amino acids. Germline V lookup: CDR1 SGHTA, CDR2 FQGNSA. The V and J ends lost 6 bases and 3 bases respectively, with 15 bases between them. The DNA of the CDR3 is TGTGCCAGCAGACTAACCGGGACGGACTACAATGAGCAGTTCTTC. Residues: CASRLTGTDYNEQFF.

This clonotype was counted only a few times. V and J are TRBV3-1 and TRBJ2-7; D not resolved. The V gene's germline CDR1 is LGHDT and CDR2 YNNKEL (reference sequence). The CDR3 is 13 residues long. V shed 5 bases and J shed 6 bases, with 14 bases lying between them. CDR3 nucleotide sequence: TGTGCCAGCAGCGACGGCTTAAAGGGCGAGCAGTACTTC. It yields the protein CASSDGLKGEQYF.

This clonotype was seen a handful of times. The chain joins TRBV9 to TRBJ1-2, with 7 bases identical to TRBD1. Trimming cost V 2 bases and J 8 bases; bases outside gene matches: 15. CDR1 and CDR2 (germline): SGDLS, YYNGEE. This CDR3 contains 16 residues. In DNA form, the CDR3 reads TGTGCCAGCAGCGTCAGGGACAGAACCGAACTGGGAGGCTACACCTTC. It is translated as CASSVRDRTELGGYTF.

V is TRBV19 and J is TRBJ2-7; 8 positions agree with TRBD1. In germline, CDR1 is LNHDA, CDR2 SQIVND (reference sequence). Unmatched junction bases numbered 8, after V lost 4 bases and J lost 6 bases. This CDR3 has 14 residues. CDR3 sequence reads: CASSRGQVFAEQYF. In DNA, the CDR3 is TGTGCCAGTAGTAGGGGACAGGTTTTTGCCGAGCAGTACTTC.

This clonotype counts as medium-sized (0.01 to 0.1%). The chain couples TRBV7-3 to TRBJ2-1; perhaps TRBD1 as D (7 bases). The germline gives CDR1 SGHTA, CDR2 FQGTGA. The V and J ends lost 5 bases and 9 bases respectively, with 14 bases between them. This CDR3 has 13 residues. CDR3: CASSPNRGGEQFF. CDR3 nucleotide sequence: TGTGCCAGCAGCCCAAACAGGGGAGGTGAGCAGTTCTTC.

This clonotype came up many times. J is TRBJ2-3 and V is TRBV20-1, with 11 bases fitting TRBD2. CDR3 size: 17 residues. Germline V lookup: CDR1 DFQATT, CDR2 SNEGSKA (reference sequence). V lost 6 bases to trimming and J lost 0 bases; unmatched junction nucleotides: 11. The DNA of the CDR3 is TGCAGTGCGCCGCCGGGACTAGCGGTTCCTAGCACAGATACGCAGTATTTT. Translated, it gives CSAPPGLAVPSTDTQYF.

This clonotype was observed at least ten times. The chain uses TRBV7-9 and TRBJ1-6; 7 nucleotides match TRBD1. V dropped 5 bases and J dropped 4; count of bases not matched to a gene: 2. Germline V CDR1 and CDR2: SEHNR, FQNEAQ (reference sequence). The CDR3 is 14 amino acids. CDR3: CASSLQGYNSPLHF. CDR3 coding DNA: TGTGCCAGCAGCCTACAGGGGTATAATTCACCCCTCCACTTT.

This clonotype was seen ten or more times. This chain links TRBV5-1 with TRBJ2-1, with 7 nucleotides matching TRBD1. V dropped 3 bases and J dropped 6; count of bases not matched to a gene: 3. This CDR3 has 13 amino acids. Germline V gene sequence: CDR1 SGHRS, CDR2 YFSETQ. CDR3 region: CASSSAGGNEQFF. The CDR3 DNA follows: TGCGCCAGCAGCTCGGCAGGGGGCAATGAGCAGTTCTTC.